Below, 30 T cell receptor beta chains from the same sample are listed, as sequenced in a study of T cells in Graves' hyperthyroidism and ophthalmopathy. RNA transcripts yielded amplified TCR beta CDR3 regions. First-round RT-PCR with HTBI primers amplified the TCR CDR3 region. MiXCR was run by TCRdb on the multiplex PCR reads, yielding one entry per CDR3 protein. The sample carries roughly 500,000 distinct CDR3 sequences, approximately 16% recorded once. Material for sequencing was blood. These TCRs come from a woman under 40 with Graves' ophthalmopathy.

The chain combines TRBV7-2 with TRBJ1-2, with 8 bases aligning to TRBD1. The germline gives CDR1 SGHTA, CDR2 FQGNSA. The CDR3 sequence is 14 residues long. V shed 5 bases, J shed 8 bases, and the junction held 10 bases outside the gene matches. The CDR3 bases are TGTGCCAGCAGCCCTAGACAGGGGCCAAGGGGCTACACCTTC. Translated: CASSPRQGPRGYTF.

This clonotype has at least ten counts. The rearrangement links TRBV3-1 to TRBJ2-7; D gene uncertain. Trimming cost V 4 bases and J 2 bases, with 6 bases left between them. The germline gives CDR1 LGHDT, CDR2 YNNKEL (reference sequence). This CDR3 spans 12 amino acids. CDR3 sequence (DNA): TGTGCCAGCAGCCCTAACGCCTACGAGCAGTACTTC. It yields the protein CASSPNAYEQYF.

This clonotype was seen repeatedly, ten times or more. V and J are TRBV29-1 and TRBJ2-5; 9 positions agree with TRBD1. V shed 6 bases, J shed 7 bases, and the junction held 9 bases outside the gene matches. This CDR3 comprises 13 residues. Germline assignment: CDR1 SQVTM and CDR2 ANQGSEA. The CDR3 DNA reads as TGCAGCGTCTCACAGGGGGCTCAGGGGACCCAGTACTTC. Its protein is CSVSQGAQGTQYF. The variable domain in full, with the rest retrieved from reference TRBV29-1 and TRBJ2-5, is SAVISQKPSRDICQRGTSLTIQCQVDSQVTMMFWYRQQPGQSLTLIATANQGSEATYESGFVIDKFPISRPNLTFSTLTVSNMSPEDSSIYLCSVSQGAQGTQYFGPGTRLLVL.

The chain combines TRBV24-1 with TRBJ2-2; 8 bases map to TRBD1. Germline V gene data show CDR1 as KGHDR and CDR2 as SFDVKD. This CDR3 is 17 amino acids long. V shed 2 bases, J shed 3 bases, and the junction held 7 bases outside the gene matches. The CDR3 reads CATSDSRVTGDTGELFF. CDR3 nucleotide sequence: TGTGCCACCAGTGATTCAAGGGTGACAGGGGACACCGGGGAGCTGTTTTTT.

J is TRBJ1-5 and V is TRBV29-1; D remains ambiguous. The CDR3 has 13 residues. V lost 4 bases and J lost 3, with 10 bases in between. CDR1 is SQVTM and CDR2 is ANQGSEA in the germline V gene. CDR3 in DNA: TGCAGCGTTGTCCAAGGGTCCAATCAGCCCCAGCATTTT. This encodes CSVVQGSNQPQHF.

The CDR3 bases are TGTGCCAGCAGTTTATTGGACTCCTACAATGAGCAGTTCTTC. Residues: CASSLLDSYNEQFF. This rearrangement joins TRBV27 to TRBJ2-1; D unclear. From germline, CDR1 is MNHEY and CDR2 SMNVEV (reference sequence). V dropped 1 base and J dropped 0 bases, with 4 bases sitting between them. The CDR3 consists of 14 residues.

This clonotype was detected many times. The chain joins TRBV2 to TRBJ1-6; tentative D call: TRBD1 (5 bases). The CDR3 sequence is 15 residues long. Deletions cut 5 bases from V and 9 bases from J, with 17 bases between. Germline V gene lookup returns CDR1 SNHLY and CDR2 FYNNEI. The DNA for the CDR3 is TGTGCCAGCAGTCTCACGGCGGGGGGGGGTTCACCCCTCCACTTT. Translating gives CASSLTAGGGSPLHF.

The chain couples TRBV27 to TRBJ2-7; D gene unclear. V was shortened by 8 bases and J by 0 bases, with 14 bases between the two germline ends. This CDR3 comprises 14 residues. Per germline, CDR1 MNHEY and CDR2 SMNVEV (reference sequence). The CDR3 protein is CASGSYSLSYEQYF. The DNA of the CDR3 is TGTGCCAGCGGGTCTTACAGCCTCTCCTACGAGCAGTACTTC.

This clonotype was counted ten times or more. The chain joins TRBV6-2 or TRBV6-3 to TRBJ2-7; 9 bases agree with TRBD2. Germline-derived CDR1 and CDR2 are MNHEY and SVGEGT. This CDR3 is 14 amino acids long. With 10 bases clipped from V and 2 bases from J, the junction kept 9 bases outside the gene matches. DNA of the CDR3: TGTGCCACCGGTCTGACTAGCGGAACCTACGAGCAGTACTTC. Translating gives CATGLTSGTYEQYF.

Concerning this clonotype itself: This may arise from a read error, as a much more abundant clone is one base away. The chain carries TRBV7-9 and TRBJ2-7; D is undetermined. V was clipped by 5 bases and J by 2 bases, with 10 bases between them. Germline CDR1 and CDR2: SEHNR and FQNEAQ (reference sequence). There are 13 residues in the CDR3. In nucleotides, the CDR3 is TGTGCCAGCAGCAGAGTATCCGCCTACGAGCAGTACTTC. This sequence encodes CASSRVSAYEQYF.

This clonotype was seen only a few times. V gene TRBV7-9 combines with J gene TRBJ1-5, with D tentatively TRBD1 (5 bases). The CDR3 is 16 residues long. V was cut by 1 base and J by 7 bases, with 17 bases left in between. Germline V lookup: CDR1 SEHNR, CDR2 FQNEAQ (reference sequence). The CDR3 spells CASSLGSGGGGQPQHF. The CDR3 bases are TGTGCCAGCAGCTTAGGAAGCGGGGGGGGAGGACAGCCCCAGCATTTT. Full variable domain (outside the CDR3, taken from reference TRBV7-9 and TRBJ1-5): DTGVSQNPRHKITKRGQNVTFRCDPISEHNRLYWYRQTLGQGPEFLTYFQNEAQLEKSRLLSDRFSAERPKGSFSTLEIQRTEQGDSAMYLCASSLGSGGGGQPQHFGDGTRLSIL.

The chain combines TRBV6-6 with TRBJ2-5; 7 bases match TRBD2. The CDR3 loop spans 17 amino acids. Trimming took 2 bases from V and 1 from J; bases not matched to a gene: 10. The germline CDR1 and CDR2 sequences are MNHNY and SVGAGI (reference sequence). The CDR3 loop is CASSYLISTSAQETQYF. The CDR3 DNA reads as TGTGCCAGCAGTTACCTAATCTCCACTAGCGCCCAAGAGACCCAGTACTTC.

This clonotype has ten or more counts. This chain connects TRBV5-1 to TRBJ2-7; tentative D call: TRBD1 (5 bases). CDR3 length: 16 amino acids. V was cut by 6 bases and J by 1 base, with 20 bases left in between. Looked up from germline, CDR1 is SGHRS and CDR2 is YFSETQ. Here the CDR3 DNA reads TGCGCCAGCACCAACGGTCACAATTCAGGGTCCTACGAGCAGTACTTC. Its translation: CASTNGHNSGSYEQYF.

The chain couples TRBV7-9 to TRBJ2-3; 8 positions agree with TRBD2. Germline CDR1 SEHNR, CDR2 FQNEAQ (reference sequence). CDR3 length: 15 amino acids. Trimming cost V 3 bases and J 3 bases; bases outside gene matches: 5. CDR3 DNA sequence: TGTGCCAGCAGCTTCAGCGGGAGTTTAACAGATACGCAGTATTTT. Its translation is CASSFSGSLTDTQYF.

The chain combines TRBV20-1 with TRBJ2-1, with 14 bases that match TRBD2. The assigned J gene may be wrong: the sequence end matches TRBJ2-7 better. The CDR3 runs to 14 residues. Germline lookup yields CDR1 DFQATT and CDR2 SNEGSKA (reference sequence). The CDR3 nucleotides read TGCAGTGCCTCGACTAGCGGGAGGGGAAATGAGCAGTACTTC. It yields the protein CSASTSGRGNEQYF.

This chain joins TRBV19 and TRBJ2-1; D remains unclear. Deletions cut 9 bases from V and 0 bases from J, with 12 bases between. CDR3 length: 14 residues. The germline CDR1 and CDR2 sequences are LNHDA and SQIVND (reference sequence). The CDR3 nucleotides are TGTGCCAGCGGTATTTTGAGCTCCTACAATGAGCAGTTCTTC. Amino acids: CASGILSSYNEQFF.

This clonotype turned up a few times. The chain uses TRBV28 and TRBJ2-6; TRBD2 matches at 8 bases. Trimming at V came to 6 bases and at J to 4 bases, leaving 11 bases not matched to a gene. Germline assignment: CDR1 MDHEN and CDR2 SYDVKM. The CDR3 has 17 amino acids. The CDR3 reads CASRISGKAFGANVLTF. The CDR3 DNA reads as TGTGCCAGCAGAATTAGCGGGAAGGCCTTCGGGGCCAACGTCCTGACTTTC.

This clonotype was seen ten or more times. The J gene is TRBJ1-2, the V gene TRBV27; tentative D call: TRBD1 (6 bases). Trimming removed 6 bases at V and 4 bases at J, with 12 bases between. The germline V gene encodes CDR1 MNHEY and CDR2 SMNVEV (reference sequence). The CDR3 is 13 residues long. The CDR3 region is CASSGQNSYGYTF. The CDR3 nucleotides read TGTGCCAGCAGCGGACAGAATTCCTATGGCTACACCTTC.

The chain links TRBV12-3 or TRBV12-4 to TRBJ1-6; D is ambiguous. This CDR3 is built from 14 residues. The germline V and J ends were trimmed by 3 bases and 1 base, with 4 bases remaining between them. CDR3 loop: CASSFMSYNSPLHF. In DNA form, the CDR3 reads TGTGCCAGCAGTTTTATGTCCTATAATTCACCCCTCCACTTT.

V is TRBV28 and J is TRBJ1-6; 7 nucleotides match TRBD1. The germline V gene has CDR1 MDHEN and CDR2 SYDVKM. This CDR3 is 18 amino acids long. Trimming removed 4 bases from V and 1 base from J; junction bases left unmatched: 10. The CDR3 nucleotides are TGTGCCAGCAGTTCGCCCGGAAGGGGGCTATCCTATAATTCACCCCTCCACTTT. The encoded protein is CASSSPGRGLSYNSPLHF.

In this sample, this clonotype turned up a few times. The V call is TRBV5-8, the J call TRBJ2-5; possible D gene TRBD1, 6 bases. The germline gives CDR1 SGHTS, CDR2 YDEGEE. Trimming removed 1 base from V and 4 bases from J, with 11 bases in between. This CDR3 has 14 amino acids. The CDR3 nucleotides are TGTGCCAGCAGCTTGAGTACAGGGCGAGAGACCCAGTACTTC. This translates into CASSLSTGRETQYF.

Many counts were recorded for this clonotype. V gene TRBV28 combines with J gene TRBJ2-5, with 8 nucleotides matching TRBD2. V lost 9 bases and J lost 5; bases outside the gene matches: 14. The germline V gene has CDR1 MDHEN and CDR2 SYDVKM. The CDR3 runs 15 residues. CDR3: CASLSPGLERETQYF. The CDR3 DNA follows: TGTGCCAGTCTCTCACCGGGACTAGAGAGGGAGACCCAGTACTTC.

This clonotype was picked up a small number of times. CDR3 nucleotides: TGTGCCACCAGCAGTGACACACAGGGGTTTGGTGGAAACACCATATATTTT. This codes for CATSSDTQGFGGNTIYF. The chain combines TRBV15 with TRBJ1-3; 7 positions agree with TRBD1. This CDR3 has 17 residues. Germline CDR1 reads LNHNV; CDR2 reads YYDKDF (reference sequence). V lost 3 bases and J lost 3; bases outside the gene matches: 11.

This clonotype has just a few counts. V is TRBV6-6 and J is TRBJ2-7; D possibly matches TRBD1 or TRBD2 (6 bases each). CDR3 size: 13 residues. Germline V gene data show CDR1 as MNHNY and CDR2 as SVGAGI (reference sequence). V lost 2 bases and J 5 bases, leaving 10 bases between the germline ends. The CDR3 protein is CASSYGGPDEQYF. The CDR3 DNA reads TGTGCCAGCAGTTACGGGGGGCCCGACGAGCAGTACTTC.

The sample holds many counts of this clonotype. The genes are TRBV6-1 and TRBJ2-2; D unclear. CDR3 length: 17 residues. Germline CDR1 is MNHNS and CDR2 is SASEGT. Trimming took off 6 bases at V and 4 bases at J, with 21 bases between the two ends. CDR3 amino acids: CASRGDVLQLSTGELFF. CDR3 coding DNA: TGTGCCAGCAGAGGCGACGTGTTGCAGCTAAGCACCGGGGAGCTGTTTTTT.

This clonotype was detected many times. The V call is TRBV3-1, the J call TRBJ1-5; D is unresolved. The CDR3 totals 15 residues. Germline V lookup: CDR1 LGHDT, CDR2 YNNKEL (reference sequence). The V and J ends lost 1 base and 0 bases respectively, with 7 bases between them. CDR3 sequence reads: CASSQGGFSNQPQHF. Written as DNA, the CDR3 is TGTGCCAGCAGCCAAGGAGGGTTTAGCAATCAGCCCCAGCATTTT.

This clonotype was counted at least ten times. The chain is built from TRBV3-1 and TRBJ2-3; D is perhaps TRBD1 or TRBD2 (5 bases each). Looked up from germline, CDR1 is LGHDT and CDR2 is YNNKEL (reference sequence). Trimming pared 4 bases from V and 4 bases from J, leaving 12 bases between. The length of the CDR3 is 14 residues. The CDR3 nucleotides are TGTGCCAGCAGCCTCCGGGACGCTGCAGATACGCAGTATTTT. Residues: CASSLRDAADTQYF.

The gene calls are TRBV15 and TRBJ2-7, with D uncertain. This CDR3 region has 16 residues. Germline V gene sequence: CDR1 LNHNV, CDR2 YYDKDF (reference sequence). Trimming removed 0 bases at V and 6 bases at J, with 18 bases between. CDR3 nucleotides: TGTGCCACCAGCAGAGACAGAGAAATTAGGGTGTCCGAGCAGTACTTC. It translates to CATSRDREIRVSEQYF.

This clonotype was seen more than once but under ten times. This chain joins TRBV7-9 and TRBJ1-5; D gene ambiguous. Germline values: CDR1 SEHNR, CDR2 FQNEAQ (reference sequence). The ends were cut back, 4 bases at V and 4 bases at J, with 14 bases in the middle. CDR3 length: 15 residues. The CDR3 spells CASSSSVGPNQPQHF. In nucleotides, the CDR3 is TGTGCCAGCAGCTCCTCGGTGGGCCCAAATCAGCCCCAGCATTTT.

This clonotype came up many times. The chain combines TRBV7-2 with TRBJ1-2; D is ambiguous. V gave up 5 bases and J gave up 7 bases, with 8 bases separating them. The CDR3 runs to 11 residues. Germline V gene lookup returns CDR1 SGHTA and CDR2 FQGNSA. The CDR3 bases are TGTGCCAGCAGCCCTCACTTTGGCTACACCTTC. It codes for CASSPHFGYTF.